The source of this T cell receptor beta chain is a study of blood T cells in healthy people across ages. General observations from the study: A roughly linear age-dependent decrease characterized TCR beta diversity per million T cells.

The CDR3 has 14 amino acids. J was trimmed by 7 bases and V by 8 bases; bases with no gene match: 13. As to this clonotype: What it binds is unknown.

A second PCR, run for roughly 6 to 11 cycles, used a sample-barcoded 5' primer plus a J-beta primer mix. TCRdb independently ran MiXCR on the 5' RACE reads; one entry per CDR3 protein. The repertoire includes approximately 800,000 distinct CDR3 sequences, approximately 35% of them detected once, and 10% to 15% sits in the top ten. The clonotype comes from a man aged 18 to 30 in good health. V gene TRBV12-3 or TRBV12-4 combines with J gene TRBJ1-2; 7 nucleotides line up with TRBD1. Specimen: blood. Here the CDR3 reads CASGTGDLFFGYTF. CDR3 DNA sequence: TGTGCCAGCGGTACAGGGGACCTCTTCTTTGGCTACACCTTC.